This entry lists 31 T cell receptor beta chains sequenced from one sample in a study of blood T cell repertoires in COVID-19. The method was immunoSEQ multiplex PCR; TCRdb's version includes in-frame clones alone and lacks a portion of them. The data show around 210,000 clones, 70% to 90% seen once. The sequenced sample consisted of peripheral blood. The receptors were gathered from a man between 60 and 75 years old with COVID-19, enrolled during active disease.

This clone was counted between two and nine times. This chain connects TRBV19 to TRBJ2-2; the match to TRBD1 covers 12 bases. The V segment lost 6 bases and the J segment 6 bases; nucleotides outside the gene matches: 20. This CDR3 has 20 amino acids. Germline V gene lookup returns CDR1 LNHDA and CDR2 SQIVND (reference sequence). The DNA of the CDR3 is TGTGCCAGTAGGGGCCCGGGACAGGGGGCGCGAGAGTTTATAGCCGGGGAGCTGTTTTTT. The encoded protein is CASRGPGQGAREFIAGELFF.

This chain links TRBV6-4 with TRBJ1-5; D is uncertain. V lost 0 bases to trimming and J lost 7 bases, with 7 bases between them. The CDR3 has 13 residues. Looked up from germline, CDR1 is MRHNA and CDR2 is SNTAGT. CDR3 residues: CASSDSEGQPQHF. The CDR3 nucleotides read TGTGCCAGCAGTGACTCCGAGGGACAGCCCCAGCATTTT.

This chain uses TRBV28 with TRBJ2-7; 7 bases agree with TRBD1. From germline, CDR1 is MDHEN and CDR2 SYDVKM. V lost 5 bases and J lost 0; bases outside the gene matches: 16. CDR3 length: 18 residues. CDR3 in amino acids: CASSRLEPGQANSYEQYF. The CDR3 nucleotides read TGTGCCAGCAGTAGATTAGAACCAGGACAGGCAAACTCCTACGAGCAGTACTTC.

This clone was counted a few times. The rearrangement uses TRBV19 and TRBJ2-7, with 7 bases that match TRBD1. The CDR3 contains 15 residues. The germline V gene has CDR1 LNHDA and CDR2 SQIVND (reference sequence). V lost 3 bases to trimming and J lost 0 bases; unmatched junction nucleotides: 5. The CDR3 DNA reads as TGTGCCAGTAGTATCCGGGACAGCGTCTCCTACGAGCAGTACTTC. This gives the protein CASSIRDSVSYEQYF.

This clone was observed a handful of times. The CDR3 region is CATADISGNTIYF. As DNA, the CDR3 is TGTGCCACCGCCGACATTTCTGGAAACACCATATATTTT. V usage is TRBV19 and J usage is TRBJ1-3, with unresolved D. The CDR3 has 13 residues. CDR1 and CDR2 from the germline V gene are LNHDA and SQIVND (reference sequence). V lost 10 bases and J lost 1, with 11 bases in between.

The J gene is TRBJ1-1, the V gene TRBV7-2; D gene ambiguous. The ends were cut back, 5 bases at V and 1 base at J, with 11 bases in the middle. The CDR3 extends over 14 amino acids. Germline assignment: CDR1 SGHTA and CDR2 FQGNSA. In DNA, the CDR3 is TGTGCCAGCAGCCCCGAGGTGGGGAACACTGAAGCTTTCTTT. Protein sequence: CASSPEVGNTEAFF.

V gene TRBV18 combines with J gene TRBJ1-5; unclear D gene. V gave up 3 bases and J gave up 3 bases, with 12 bases separating them. This CDR3 is 15 amino acids long. Per the germline V gene, CDR1 is KGHSH and CDR2 is LQKENI. The CDR3 DNA follows: TGTGCCAGCTCACCGGCCGGGTCCAACAATCAGCCCCAGCATTTT. Protein product: CASSPAGSNNQPQHF.

J is TRBJ1-1 and V is TRBV12-3 or TRBV12-4, with 10 nucleotides matching TRBD1. The CDR3 extends over 13 amino acids. Trimming at V came to 3 bases and at J to 11 bases, leaving 6 bases not matched to a gene. The CDR3 coding sequence is TGTGCCAGCAGTTTGACAGGGGGCAATGCGGCTTTCTTT. Encoded protein: CASSLTGGNAAFF.

This CDR3 reads CATSRGGDEKLFF. The CDR3 DNA reads TGTGCCACCAGCAGAGGGGGGGATGAAAAACTGTTTTTT. J is TRBJ1-4 and V is TRBV15; possible D gene TRBD1, 5 bases. The germline CDR1 and CDR2 sequences are LNHNV and YYDKDF (reference sequence). The CDR3 covers 13 residues. The V end lost 1 base, the J end lost 6 bases, and 6 bases lay between the germline ends.

Here the CDR3 reads CASSLAGQGTEAFF. Here the CDR3 DNA reads TGTGCCAGCAGCTTGGCCGGACAGGGCACTGAAGCTTTCTTT. The rearrangement uses TRBV5-8 and TRBJ1-1; 8 bases are a match to TRBD1. CDR1 and CDR2 (germline): SGHTS, YDEGEE. This CDR3 has 14 amino acids. The V and J ends lost 0 bases and 4 bases, in that order; junction bases with no gene match: 2.

The rearrangement joins TRBV2 to TRBJ1-5; weak D call: TRBD1 (5 bases). V was trimmed by 4 bases and J by 7 bases, leaving 11 bases between them. This CDR3 is built from 13 residues. Germline CDR1 is SNHLY and CDR2 is FYNNEI. CDR3 DNA: TGTGCCAGCAGTGTCCACGGGGGGCAGCCCCAGCATTTT. Translated, it gives CASSVHGGQPQHF.

This sequence joins TRBV10-1 and TRBJ1-1, with TRBD1 matching 8 bases. After removal of 5 bases from V and 5 bases from J, the junction contained 10 bases not matched to a gene. CDR1 is WNHNN, CDR2 SYGVQD, per germline (reference sequence). CDR3 length: 15 residues. CDR3 sequence (DNA): TGCGCCAGCAGTTCTTTTGAGACAGGGGAAACTGAAGCTTTCTTT. As protein: CASSSFETGETEAFF.

V and J are TRBV30 and TRBJ2-7; TRBD2 matches at 8 bases. Trimming cost V 8 bases and J 2 bases; bases outside gene matches: 11. Germline CDR1 reads GTSNPN; CDR2 reads SVGIG (reference sequence). The CDR3 extends over 14 amino acids. CDR3 coding DNA: TGTGCCCAGCGGGAGATATCGGGTGCCTACGAGCAGTACTTC. This gives the protein CAQREISGAYEQYF. The whole variable domain, filled in from reference TRBV30 and TRBJ2-7, reads SQTIHQWPATLVQPVGSPLSLECTVEGTSNPNLYWYRQAAGRGLQLLFYSVGIGQISSEVPQNLSASRPQDRQFILSSKKLLLSDSGFYLCAQREISGAYEQYFGPGTRLTVT.

V usage is TRBV7-9 and J usage is TRBJ1-1, with D possibly TRBD1 on 5 matching bases. The CDR3 has 16 amino acids. Germline assignment: CDR1 SEHNR and CDR2 FQNEAQ (reference sequence). V gave up 2 bases and J gave up 0 bases, with 13 bases separating them. The DNA for the CDR3 is TGTGCCAGCAGCTTATGGAGGGGATTATTGAACACTGAAGCTTTCTTT. This sequence encodes CASSLWRGLLNTEAFF. The full variable domain, rest sourced from reference TRBV7-9 and TRBJ1-1, is DTGVSQNPRHKITKRGQNVTFRCDPISEHNRLYWYRQTLGQGPEFLTYFQNEAQLEKSRLLSDRFSAERPKGSFSTLEIQRTEQGDSAMYLCASSLWRGLLNTEAFFGQGTRLTVV.

The chain recombines TRBV2 with TRBJ2-4; D ambiguous. The CDR3 covers 13 residues. Germline values: CDR1 SNHLY, CDR2 FYNNEI. Trimming removed 1 base at V and 6 bases at J, with 7 bases between. The DNA for the CDR3 is TGTGCCAGCAGTGAAGACAGATTAAACATTCAGTACTTC. Translated: CASSEDRLNIQYF. Variable domain in full (rest from reference TRBV2 and TRBJ2-4): EPEVTQTPSHQVTQMGQEVILRCVPISNHLYFYWYRQILGQKVEFLVSFYNNEISEKSEIFDDQFSVERPDGSNFTLKIRSTKLEDSAMYFCASSEDRLNIQYFGAGTRLSVL.

This clone appeared a single time. The chain has TRBV19 and TRBJ2-7; D may be TRBD2 (5 bases). Between the trimmed V and J ends, which lost 5 bases and 0 bases, there was a span of 11 bases. Germline loops: CDR1 LNHDA, CDR2 SQIVND (reference sequence). The CDR3 loop spans 14 amino acids. CDR3 protein: CASSSPGFSYEQYF. The DNA of the CDR3 is TGTGCCAGTAGTTCCCCGGGGTTCTCCTACGAGCAGTACTTC.

The rearrangement uses TRBV18 and TRBJ2-7, with a tentative D call TRBD2 (5 bases). The V and J ends lost 2 bases and 7 bases respectively, with 18 bases between them. Germline V gives CDR1 KGHSH, CDR2 LQKENI. This CDR3 region has 15 residues. The CDR3 nucleotides read TGTGCCAGCTCACCAAGTTGGGGAAGGACTGGGGAGCAGTACTTC. Its translation: CASSPSWGRTGEQYF. Filled out from reference TRBV18 and TRBJ2-7, the complete variable domain reads NAGVMQNPRHLVRRRGQEARLRCSPMKGHSHVYWYRQLPEEGLKFMVYLQKENIIDESGMPKERFSAEFPKEGPSILRIQQVVRGDSAAYFCASSPSWGRTGEQYFGPGTRLTVT.

This clone was seen just once. This sequence joins TRBV6-6 and TRBJ1-2; no reliable D call. V was pared by 6 bases and J by 4 bases, with 9 bases between. Germline values: CDR1 MNHNY, CDR2 SVGAGI (reference sequence). The CDR3 runs 12 residues. The CDR3 DNA reads TGTGCCAGCAGCCCAAACTCCTATGGCTACACCTTC. It encodes CASSPNSYGYTF.

This chain uses TRBV28 with TRBJ1-2, with 7 bases matching TRBD1. Germline trimming cut 2 bases from V and 8 bases from J; bases unmatched to any gene: 8. The length of the CDR3 is 14 residues. The germline V gene encodes CDR1 MDHEN and CDR2 SYDVKM. The CDR3 region is CASSLTTGVKGYTF. CDR3 nucleotide sequence: TGTGCCAGCAGTTTAACTACAGGGGTAAAGGGCTACACCTTC.

The V gene is TRBV7-9, the J gene TRBJ2-7, with a weak D call TRBD2 (6 bases). Per the germline V gene, CDR1 is SEHNR and CDR2 is FQNEAQ (reference sequence). With 3 bases removed from V and 5 bases from J, the gap between germline ends came to 14 bases. The CDR3 has 14 residues. The CDR3 coding sequence is TGTGCCAGCAGCTTCCACCGGGACTCGGACGAGCAGTACTTC. Its translation is CASSFHRDSDEQYF.

V gene TRBV4-1 combines with J gene TRBJ2-1; D is unresolved. Trimming cost V 4 bases and J 8 bases, with 15 bases left between them. CDR3 length: 14 residues. Germline CDR1 reads MGHRA; CDR2 reads YSYEKL. The CDR3, as DNA: TGCGCCAGCAGCCCAACCAAGGAGCTAGATGAGCAGTTCTTC. This sequence encodes CASSPTKELDEQFF.

The chain links TRBV6-6 to TRBJ2-7; D is ambiguous. CDR1 and CDR2 (germline): MNHNY, SVGAGI (reference sequence). V was shortened by 0 bases and J by 6 bases, with 18 bases between the two germline ends. The CDR3 contains 16 residues. The CDR3 here is CASSYSESSTLGEQYF. Here the CDR3 DNA reads TGTGCCAGCAGTTACTCCGAGAGTAGCACGCTAGGCGAGCAGTACTTC.

The V call is TRBV7-9, the J call TRBJ1-2; no definite D call. Germline V gene sequence: CDR1 SEHNR, CDR2 FQNEAQ (reference sequence). There are 14 residues in the CDR3. Trimming cost V 1 base and J 7 bases, with 13 bases left between them. CDR3 sequence: CASSLERSRGGYTF. The CDR3 DNA follows: TGTGCCAGCAGCTTAGAACGGAGCCGGGGTGGCTACACCTTC.

The chain uses TRBV6-5 and TRBJ1-2, with 8 bases aligning to TRBD1. CDR3 length: 14 residues. Germline V gene sequence: CDR1 MNHEY, CDR2 SVGAGI. Trimming took 6 bases from V and 4 from J; bases not matched to a gene: 7. DNA for the CDR3: TGTGCCAGCAGCCTACAGGGGGGGGCCTATGGCTACACCTTC. Translated, it gives CASSLQGGAYGYTF.

This chain uses TRBV28 with TRBJ2-1, with 12 bases lining up with TRBD2. The length of the CDR3 is 15 residues. Trimming took 3 bases from V and 8 from J; bases not matched to a gene: 5. The germline gives CDR1 MDHEN, CDR2 SYDVKM. The CDR3 DNA follows: TGTGCCAGCAGTTTGGGACTAGCGGGTGTCGATGAGCAGTTCTTC. The encoded protein is CASSLGLAGVDEQFF. Looking up the rest from reference TRBV28 and TRBJ2-1 gives the full variable domain: DVKVTQSSRYLVKRTGEKVFLECVQDMDHENMFWYRQDPGLGLRLIYFSYDVKMKEKGDIPEGYSVSREKKERFSLILESASTNQTSMYLCASSLGLAGVDEQFFGPGTRLTVL.

The rearrangement joins TRBV5-5 to TRBJ2-3, with 8 bases aligning to TRBD1. Per germline, CDR1 SGHKS and CDR2 YYEKEE (reference sequence). The CDR3 has 15 amino acids. The ends lost 2 bases at V and 3 bases at J; junction bases unmatched: 5. The chain's CDR3 is CASSLNRGTTDTQYF. The CDR3 DNA reads TGTGCCAGCAGCTTAAACAGGGGGACGACAGATACGCAGTATTTT. Looking up the rest from reference TRBV5-5 and TRBJ2-3 gives the full variable domain: DAGVTQSPTHLIKTRGQQVTLRCSPISGHKSVSWYQQVLGQGPQFIFQYYEKEERGRGNFPDRFSARQFPNYSSELNVNALLLGDSALYLCASSLNRGTTDTQYFGPGTRLTVL.

This rearrangement joins TRBV20-1 to TRBJ2-7, with a tentative D call TRBD2 (5 bases). Trimming shortened V by 4 bases and J by 6 bases, and 10 bases separated the two germline ends. The CDR3 contains 11 residues. CDR1 and CDR2 from the germline V gene are DFQATT and SNEGSKA (reference sequence). The DNA for the CDR3 is TGCAGTGCTACAGGCGGAGGCGAGCAGTACTTC. Amino acid sequence: CSATGGGEQYF.

The V gene is TRBV6-5, the J gene TRBJ2-3; perhaps TRBD2 as D (6 bases). CDR3 length: 14 residues. The V gene's germline CDR1 is MNHEY and CDR2 SVGAGI. Trimming took 8 bases from V and 0 from J, leaving 12 bases between them. The CDR3 DNA sequence: TGTGCCAGCGTTCGGGGACTTAGCACAGATACGCAGTATTTT. This codes for CASVRGLSTDTQYF.

The J gene is TRBJ1-1, the V gene TRBV7-2; unclear D gene. Trimming stripped 1 base from V and 6 bases from J, with 9 bases between. This CDR3 region has 13 residues. CDR1 and CDR2 (germline): SGHTA, FQGNSA. The CDR3 spells CASSLDRRAEAFF. CDR3 DNA: TGTGCCAGCAGCTTAGACCGCCGGGCTGAAGCTTTCTTT.

For the CDR3, the DNA is TGTGCCAGCAGCTCTGATACGGGTGGCTATGGCTACACCTTC. Translated, it gives CASSSDTGGYGYTF. The chain joins TRBV7-2 to TRBJ1-2, with D unresolved. V lost 4 bases and J 4 bases, leaving 13 bases between the germline ends. Germline assignment: CDR1 SGHTA and CDR2 FQGNSA. The CDR3 sequence is 14 residues long.

CDR3 amino acids: CSVLGLAGGNEQFF. DNA of the CDR3: TGCAGCGTCCTGGGACTAGCGGGGGGCAATGAGCAGTTCTTC. This chain links TRBV29-1 with TRBJ2-1; 15 nucleotides align to TRBD2. With 6 bases clipped from V and 6 bases from J, the junction kept 3 bases outside the gene matches. The germline V gene has CDR1 SQVTM and CDR2 ANQGSEA. CDR3 length: 14 amino acids.